This T cell receptor beta chain originates from a study of T cell responses to AZD1222 COVID-19 vaccine. Study at large: Combined were second doses at about 4 or about 12 weeks. Notes on the study in general: Clonal diversity was possibly underestimated, and the donors were mostly white British, with more females. Two AZD1222 doses significantly raised spike-specific TCR breadth and depth over controls.

V shed 5 bases, J shed 1 base, and the junction held 4 bases outside the gene matches. CDR1 and CDR2 (germline): MDHEN, SYDVKM. The CDR3 consists of 15 residues. Here immunoSEQ multiplex PCR was the method, and the copy in TCRdb shows in-frame clones only, minus some. The sample lists 150,000 to 200,000 clones, approximately 93% occurring once. As for this clone: Its antigen is still unknown.

The genes are TRBV28 and TRBJ1-2, with 10 positions matching TRBD1. This TCR was recovered from an adult in good health. Sample: peripheral blood, taken on day 0 of AZD1222 vaccination. The CDR3 loop reads CASSGGTGVNYGYTF. The CDR3 nucleotides are TGTGCCAGCAGTGGGGGGACAGGGGTTAACTATGGCTACACCTTC.